This TCR beta chain stems from a study of CD8+CD57+ T cells in acquired aplastic anemia. Overall study: DNA per sorted CD4+ or CD8+ sample ranged about 0.18 to 30 ug, averaging approximately 3.1 ug. Findings and caveats of the study: Any difference that existed in CD8+ Simpson's diversity between patients and controls was not significant.

CDR1 MNHEY and CDR2 SVGAGI come from the germline V gene. Trimming stripped 2 bases from V and 3 bases from J, with 8 bases between. The CDR3 sequence is 15 residues long. In regard to this clonotype: The antigen is not known.

According to the study, genomic DNA was the template for TCR beta VDJ and CDR3 profiling. TCRdb redid the calling of the reads with MiXCR, one entry per CDR3 protein. The data contain hundreds of thousands of distinct CDR3 sequences, approximately 57% of them singletons. Patients selected for sequencing had displayed CD8+CD57+ cell expansion by flow cytometry. Sequenced input: sorted CD4+, CD8+, or CD8+CD57+ T cells (not recorded which) from PBMCs. The chain is built from TRBV6-5 and TRBJ2-6; D not certain. The origin of this receptor is a human donor with aplastic anemia. The CDR3 DNA is TGTGCCAGCAGTTACGGCGTCTATGGGGCCAACGTCCTGACTTTC. This encodes CASSYGVYGANVLTF.